The following is a T cell receptor (beta chain) sequence with its context. TCRdb's copy holds only in-frame clones and misses some; the assay was immunoSEQ multiplex PCR. The repertoire holds 40,000 to 45,000 clones, with 80% to 95% as singletons. This sample was taken from a study of ipilimumab plus nivolumab after autologous stem cell transplantation. Across the whole study: The myeloma group: high-risk transplant-naive, or relapse within 3 years after first autologous transplant.

Checkpoint therapy with ipilimumab 1 mg/kg began 14 to 28 days after transplant. Trimming took off 4 bases at V and 0 bases at J, with 11 bases between the two ends. This CDR3 has 15 residues. The chain uses TRBV5-3 and TRBJ1-5, with a weak D call TRBD1 (5 bases). TRBV5-3 is sorted into the ORF group, with uncertain function. This clonotype was sampled from a male donor with multiple myeloma. The sequences come from PBMCs, collected in a trial of ipilimumab plus nivolumab as post-transplant consolidation. The CDR3 is CARSPRGGSNQPQHF. CDR3 DNA: TGTGCCAGAAGCCCTCGGGGGGGTAGCAATCAGCCCCAGCATTTT.